This T cell receptor (beta chain) was obtained from a study of blood T cells in healthy people across ages. For this clonotype: Its antigen is still unknown.

It was with a sample-barcoded 5' primer and a J-beta primer mix that a second PCR of about 7 to 12 cycles was run. TCRdb reanalysed the 5' RACE reads using MiXCR and keeps one entry per CDR3 protein. The data show 1.5 million to 2 million distinct CDR3 sequences, 28% seen once. Study outcomes and limitations: In older individuals, TCR beta diversity per million T cells was lower, falling roughly linearly with age.

CDR1 and CDR2 from the germline V gene are DFQATT and SNEGSKA (reference sequence). The CDR3 totals 11 residues. V lost 4 bases and J 4 bases, leaving 6 bases between the germline ends. This clonotype was sampled from a woman in her twenties or thirties in good health. Sequencing was done on a sample of blood. V is TRBV20-1 and J is TRBJ2-3; no firm D call. The CDR3 sequence: CSANPSDTQYF. CDR3 bases: TGCAGTGCTAATCCATCAGATACGCAGTATTTT.